This TCR beta chain appears in the sequencing data of a study of blood T cells in healthy people across ages. Of note for this clonotype: As yet, its antigen is unknown.

Findings and limits, study-wide: In these data, TCR beta diversity tracked strongly with naive T cell percentage.

Germline lookup yields CDR1 MNHNS and CDR2 SASEGT. The CDR3 totals 14 residues. A second PCR of roughly 7 to 11 cycles used a sample-barcoded 5' primer and a J-beta primer mix. TCRdb itself ran the 5' RACE reads through MiXCR, one entry per CDR3 protein. The sample consists of over 700,000 distinct CDR3 sequences, approximately 53% of them appearing once. The receptor was derived from an elderly man in good health. The material sequenced was blood. The chain employs TRBV6-1 and TRBJ2-1, with TRBD1 matching over 10 bases. TRBJ2-7 matches the DNA end more closely, so the J call is doubtful. The CDR3 DNA sequence: TGTGCCAGCAGTGGACAGGGGGCGAACTACGAGCAGTACTTC. Translating it yields CASSGQGANYEQYF.